Below are 18 T cell receptor beta chains sequenced from a single sample in a study of response to subunit inactivated influenza vaccine. MiXCR was run by TCRdb on the RT-PCR reads, yielding one entry per CDR3 protein. Of roughly 780,000 distinct CDR3 sequences listed, 18% are singletons. The sequencing here drew on PBMCs from blood, taken approximately 5 days after vaccination. The receptor source for this set is a man aged 45-65 years who received an inactivated influenza vaccine.

The chain uses TRBV13 and TRBJ2-7; tentative D call: TRBD1 (6 bases). The CDR3 length is 13 residues. V was cut by 4 bases and J by 6 bases, with 13 bases left in between. The V gene's germline CDR1 is PRHDT and CDR2 FYEKMQ (reference sequence). Written as DNA, the CDR3 is TGTGCCAGCAGCTCAGGGGTTGCCAGCGAGCAGTACTTC. This translates into CASSSGVASEQYF.

The chain carries TRBV15 and TRBJ2-7; 7 nucleotides agree with TRBD1. This CDR3 is built from 13 residues. In germline, CDR1 is LNHNV, CDR2 YYDKDF (reference sequence). V shed 7 bases, J shed 1 base, and the junction held 4 bases outside the gene matches. The CDR3 sequence is CATTAGGSYEQYF. The CDR3 bases are TGTGCCACCACGGCAGGGGGTTCCTACGAGCAGTACTTC.

The chain couples TRBV20-1 to TRBJ2-2, with 11 bases fitting TRBD2. The CDR3 spans 16 residues. Germline V gives CDR1 DFQATT, CDR2 SNEGSKA (reference sequence). J gave up 1 base and V 2 bases, and 3 bases lay outside the gene matches. The CDR3 region is CSARRTSGGNTGELFF. The DNA of the CDR3 is TGCAGTGCTAGACGTACTAGCGGGGGGAACACCGGGGAGCTGTTTTTT.

In this sample, this clonotype turned up a few times. The chain employs TRBV12-3 or TRBV12-4 and TRBJ1-5; D unclear. CDR3 length: 15 amino acids. V lost 2 bases and J lost 6, with 14 bases in between. The CDR3 region has the DNA TGTGCCAGCAGTTTATCGGGCGGCGTGGGTCAGCCCCAGCATTTT. This codes for CASSLSGGVGQPQHF.

The V gene is TRBV10-3, the J gene TRBJ2-5, with unresolved D. Trimming removed 8 bases at V and 5 bases at J, with 18 bases between. Germline CDR1 and CDR2: ENHRY and SYGVKD. The CDR3 has 14 residues. Here the CDR3 reads CAIGPGLLRETQYF. CDR3 DNA sequence: TGTGCCATCGGCCCCGGGCTCCTCCGGGAGACCCAGTACTTC.

The chain employs TRBV6-2 or TRBV6-3 and TRBJ2-1; 10 positions match TRBD2. From germline, CDR1 is MNHEY and CDR2 SVGEGT. This CDR3 is 19 amino acids long. V shed 2 bases and J 4 bases; nucleotides not matched to a gene: 14. Here the CDR3 reads CASSYPSRLAGGRYNEQFF. In nucleotides, the CDR3 is TGTGCCAGCAGTTACCCCAGCCGATTAGCGGGGGGCCGATACAATGAGCAGTTCTTC.

The CDR3 bases are TGTGCCAGCAGCCCCCGAGCGGGAGCGCATTCACCCCTCCACTTT. The encoded protein is CASSPRAGAHSPLHF. The chain carries TRBV7-9 and TRBJ1-6; D is undetermined. The CDR3 has 15 amino acids. V lost 5 bases, J lost 8 bases, and 16 bases lay in between. CDR1 is SEHNR and CDR2 is FQNEAQ in the germline V gene (reference sequence).

CDR3 amino acids: CASSLALNNIQYF. In nucleotides, the CDR3 is TGTGCCAGCAGCTTAGCGTTGAATAACATTCAGTACTTC. The chain links TRBV7-2 to TRBJ2-4; D unclear. Per germline, CDR1 SGHTA and CDR2 FQGNSA. V dropped 0 bases and J dropped 7 bases, with 7 bases sitting between them. The CDR3 is 13 amino acids.

This clonotype was recorded a few times. The V gene is TRBV29-1, the J gene TRBJ2-7; D is ambiguous. This CDR3 spans 12 amino acids. V shed 5 bases and J shed 5 bases, with 13 bases lying between them. From germline, CDR1 is SQVTM and CDR2 ANQGSEA. CDR3 in amino acids: CSVKGSFHEQYF. The CDR3 nucleotides read TGCAGCGTTAAAGGCAGTTTTCACGAGCAGTACTTC.

The rearrangement joins TRBV7-9 to TRBJ2-2; TRBD1 is a possible D gene (6 bases). The germline V gene encodes CDR1 SEHNR and CDR2 FQNEAQ (reference sequence). V lost 6 bases and J 3 bases, leaving 14 bases between the germline ends. This CDR3 contains 15 residues. CDR3 DNA sequence: TGTGCCAGCAGTAGGGCTGAGGGGGACACCGGGGAGCTGTTTTTT. It specifies CASSRAEGDTGELFF. The full variable domain, its missing parts supplied by reference TRBV7-9 and TRBJ2-2, is DTGVSQNPRHKITKRGQNVTFRCDPISEHNRLYWYRQTLGQGPEFLTYFQNEAQLEKSRLLSDRFSAERPKGSFSTLEIQRTEQGDSAMYLCASSRAEGDTGELFFGEGSRLTVL.

This chain links TRBV12-3 or TRBV12-4 with TRBJ2-7, with 16 bases fitting TRBD2. The CDR3 spans 17 residues. Trimming at V came to 5 bases and at J to 4 bases, leaving 8 bases not matched to a gene. CDR3 sequence reads: CASSPQGLAGGVYEQYF. The CDR3 coding sequence is TGTGCCAGCAGTCCCCAGGGACTAGCGGGGGGGGTGTACGAGCAGTACTTC.

This clonotype has only a few counts. The chain couples TRBV29-1 to TRBJ2-3, with D maybe TRBD1 (6 bases). CDR3 length: 13 amino acids. Trimming shortened V by 4 bases and J by 4 bases, and 12 bases separated the two germline ends. CDR1 is SQVTM, CDR2 ANQGSEA, per germline. CDR3 loop: CSVVLGAADTQYF. For the CDR3, the DNA is TGCAGCGTTGTTTTGGGGGCGGCAGATACGCAGTATTTT.

The chain combines TRBV21-1 with TRBJ2-1. TRBV21-1 is deemed a pseudogene. The CDR3 length is 11 residues. The DNA of the CDR3 is TGTGCCAGCCCGATGGACAATGAGCAGTTCTTC. It translates to CASPMDNEQFF.

The chain carries TRBV7-9 and TRBJ2-7, with a weak D call TRBD2 (6 bases). Germline V lookup: CDR1 SEHNR, CDR2 FQNEAQ (reference sequence). This CDR3 comprises 15 residues. V gave up 2 bases and J gave up 3 bases, with 14 bases separating them. The CDR3 DNA reads as TGTGCCAGCAGCTTAACAAGGCGGGGCTTCTACGAGCAGTACTTC. It codes for CASSLTRRGFYEQYF.

This clonotype showed up just a few times. The chain has TRBV7-2 and TRBJ1-2, with 10 bases aligning to TRBD1. This CDR3 region has 15 residues. Looked up from germline, CDR1 is SGHTA and CDR2 is FQGNSA. Trimming took 1 base from V and 6 from J; bases not matched to a gene: 5. CDR3 nucleotide sequence: TGTGCCAGCAGCTTAGGGGGGACAGGGGTGAATGGCTACACCTTC. Translation: CASSLGGTGVNGYTF.

The chain links TRBV28 to TRBJ2-7, with 12 bases that match TRBD2. The CDR3 consists of 16 residues. Germline V CDR1 and CDR2: MDHEN, SYDVKM. V trimming: 4 bases; J trimming: 2 bases; junction bases outside the gene matches: 6. In DNA form, the CDR3 reads TGTGCCAGCAGTTCCCAACGACTAGCGGGAGCCTACGAGCAGTACTTC. Translated: CASSSQRLAGAYEQYF.

This clonotype appeared a few times. The chain links TRBV11-2 to TRBJ2-7, with D possibly called TRBD1 or TRBD2 (6 bases each). With 0 bases removed from V and 3 bases from J, the gap between germline ends came to 12 bases. The CDR3 sequence is 15 residues long. Germline V gene sequence: CDR1 SGHAT, CDR2 FQNNGV. CDR3 nucleotides: TGTGCCAGCAGCTTAGAGTCCGGGGGCTTCTACGAGCAGTACTTC. Protein sequence: CASSLESGGFYEQYF.

This clonotype was counted between two and nine times. The rearrangement links TRBV7-2 to TRBJ2-5, with D uncertain. Germline V CDR1 and CDR2: SGHTA, FQGNSA. The CDR3 spans 13 residues. Trimming took off 5 bases at V and 4 bases at J, with 11 bases between the two ends. Written as DNA, the CDR3 is TGTGCCAGCAGCCTGCGACTGGGAGAGACCCAGTACTTC. Protein: CASSLRLGETQYF.